This T cell receptor beta chain was identified during a study of graft-versus-host responses after intestinal transplantation. Across the whole study: Each of the recipients got a multivisceral, liver-intestinal, or isolated intestinal transplant.

Regarding this clone: Its antigen is as yet unknown.

This CDR3 comprises 14 residues. Germline V gives CDR1 PRHDT, CDR2 FYEKMQ (reference sequence). The J segment lost 1 base and the V segment lost 3 bases, leaving 2 bases of the junction unmatched. Notes on the study in general: Elevated graft-versus-host to host-versus-graft clonal ratios in allografts were recorded for patients with graft-donor T cell macrochimerism.

TCRdb's copy holds only in-frame clones and misses some; the assay was immunoSEQ multiplex PCR. The table records some 76,000 clones, around 87% of them present only once. The sample consisted of unstimulated CD8+ T cells sorted from spleen or lymph node cells, taken before transplant. The V and J genes are TRBV13 and TRBJ1-1, with TRBD1 matching 7 bases. The clonotype originates from a human donor who was the organ donor for an intestinal transplant. CDR3: CASSFYRGNTEAFF. In DNA, the CDR3 is TGTGCCAGCAGCTTTTACAGGGGGAACACTGAAGCTTTCTTT.